The sequence of this TCR beta chain was determined in a study of T cells in Graves' hyperthyroidism and ophthalmopathy. Study outcomes and limitations: A model built on 13 V-J features separated ophthalmopathy from stable hyperthyroidism.

PBMCs stemmed from 10 ml fresh peripheral blood. RNA transcripts gave rise to amplified TCR beta CDR3 regions. HTBI primers were employed in a first-round RT-PCR of the TCR CDR3. TCRdb reprocessed the multiplex PCR reads with MiXCR, giving one entry per CDR3 protein. The sample includes 300,000 to 400,000 distinct CDR3 sequences, roughly 18% seen only once; the top ten take about 53%. This clonotype was seen only a few times. As yet, its antigen is unknown. The sequenced sample consisted of blood. This sequence was found in a woman in her 50s with Graves' hyperthyroidism.

DNA for the CDR3: TGTGCCAGCAGTTACTCGTTCCAGGCGGAGACCCAGTACTTC. Translating it yields CASSYSFQAETQYF. V is TRBV6-5 and J is TRBJ2-5, with D uncertain. There are 14 residues in the CDR3. Germline CDR1 reads MNHEY; CDR2 reads SVGAGI. The V gene lost 0 bases and the J gene lost 5 bases, with 10 bases spanning the gap.